This is a list of T cell receptor beta chains from one sample in a study of CD4+ T cells in melanoma. The repertoire was sequenced with immunoSEQ multiplex PCR; TCRdb's copy has only in-frame clones and lacks some. This table holds roughly 120,000 clones, about 92% found once. Input material: peripheral blood. The receptors were gathered from a human donor with melanoma. Both conserved end residues are part of each CDR3. The D gene is left open where the match is weak. A row's size may be missing; if present it is once, few, many or a size class.

CDR3 DNA: TGTGCCAGCTCACAGGGGACTAGCGGTTACAATGAGCAGTTCTTC
CDR3 protein: CASSQGTSGYNEQFF
V gene: TRBV18
J gene: TRBJ2-1
CDR3 length: 15
clone size: NA
D gene: TRBD2

CDR3 DNA: TGTGCCAGCAGCTTAGGTGGGACAGCAAAAGAGACCCAGTACTTC
CDR3 protein: CASSLGGTAKETQYF
V gene: TRBV11-2
J gene: TRBJ2-5
CDR3 length: 15
clone size: NA
D gene: TRBD1

CDR3 DNA: TGCGCCAGCAGCCATAACCAGGGGGGCGTAAGGACCGGGGAGCTGTTTTTT
CDR3 protein: CASSHNQGGVRTGELFF
V gene: TRBV4-1
J gene: TRBJ2-2
CDR3 length: 17
clone size: NA
D gene: NA

CDR3 DNA: TGCAGCGTAGGAGGCGGGGGGCGCGACTATGGCTACACCTTC
CDR3 protein: CSVGGGGRDYGYTF
V gene: TRBV29-1
J gene: TRBJ1-2
CDR3 length: 14
clone size: NA
D gene: NA

CDR3 DNA: TGTGCCAGTAGTAGGCTTCTGGGAGAGGTCTACAATGAGCAGTTCTTC
CDR3 protein: CASSRLLGEVYNEQFF
V gene: TRBV19
J gene: TRBJ2-1
CDR3 length: 16
clone size: NA
D gene: NA

CDR3 DNA: TGCGCCAGCAGTCTAGGGGACCCAGCTAACTATGGCTACACCTTC
CDR3 protein: CASSLGDPANYGYTF
V gene: TRBV23-1
J gene: TRBJ1-2
CDR3 length: 15
clone size: NA
D gene: NA

CDR3 DNA: TGCGCCAGCAGTCTCCCGGGACCGAGTCTCTACGAGCAGTACTTC
CDR3 protein: CASSLPGPSLYEQYF
V gene: TRBV23-1
J gene: TRBJ2-7
CDR3 length: 15
clone size: NA
D gene: NA

CDR3 DNA: TGTGCCAGCAGCCAAGACAATTGGGTTATCGGGCCTGAAGCTTTCTTT
CDR3 protein: CASSQDNWVIGPEAFF
V gene: TRBV14
J gene: TRBJ1-1
CDR3 length: 16
clone size: NA
D gene: NA

CDR3 DNA: TGCGCCAGCAGCCAAGTAGGGGGCTCTGGAAACACCATATATTTT
CDR3 protein: CASSQVGGSGNTIYF
V gene: TRBV4-3
J gene: TRBJ1-3
CDR3 length: 15
clone size: NA
D gene: NA

CDR3 DNA: TGCGCCAGCAATACAGTCGGGCTGGGGGGAGAGACCCAGTACTTC
CDR3 protein: CASNTVGLGGETQYF
V gene: TRBV5-1
J gene: TRBJ2-5
CDR3 length: 15
clone size: NA
D gene: NA

CDR3 DNA: TGTGCCAGCAGCCCACAGGAGGGTCAGCCCCAGCATTTT
CDR3 protein: CASSPQEGQPQHF
V gene: TRBV7-9
J gene: TRBJ1-5
CDR3 length: 13
clone size: NA
D gene: NA

CDR3 DNA: TGTGCCAGCAGCTTAGTTCGATTTCTTGAACTAGCAGCCTACAATGAGCAGTTCTTC
CDR3 protein: CASSLVRFLELAAYNEQFF
V gene: TRBV7-9
J gene: TRBJ2-1
CDR3 length: 19
clone size: NA
D gene: NA

CDR3 DNA: TGTGCCAGCAGCCCTCTTCGGGGTATTCAAGAGACCCAGTACTTC
CDR3 protein: CASSPLRGIQETQYF
V gene: TRBV4-2
J gene: TRBJ2-5
CDR3 length: 15
clone size: NA
D gene: NA

CDR3 DNA: TGTGCCAGCAAGGGGGCTCCGGGACAGGGCCCCGACGAGCAGTACTTC
CDR3 protein: CASKGAPGQGPDEQYF
V gene: TRBV28
J gene: TRBJ2-7
CDR3 length: 16
clone size: NA
D gene: TRBD1

CDR3 DNA: TGTGCCAGCAGCTTGGGCGGCACTTCCTACGAGCAGTACTTC
CDR3 protein: CASSLGGTSYEQYF
V gene: TRBV5-4
J gene: TRBJ2-7
CDR3 length: 14
clone size: NA
D gene: NA

CDR3 DNA: TGTGCCAGCAGCTCCAGTGTAGGTAGTGAGCAGTTCTTC
CDR3 protein: CASSSSVGSEQFF
V gene: TRBV11-2
J gene: TRBJ2-1
CDR3 length: 13
clone size: NA
D gene: NA

CDR3 DNA: TGCGCCAGCAGCCAAGGTTGGGGAGACAATGAGCAGTTCTTC
CDR3 protein: CASSQGWGDNEQFF
V gene: TRBV4-1
J gene: TRBJ2-1
CDR3 length: 14
clone size: NA
D gene: NA

CDR3 DNA: TGTGCCAGCAGAAGCCCGGGACTATACACAGATACGCAGTATTTT
CDR3 protein: CASRSPGLYTDTQYF
V gene: TRBV6-1
J gene: TRBJ2-3
CDR3 length: 15
clone size: NA
D gene: TRBD2

CDR3 DNA: TGTGCCAGCAGCTTGGTATCCGGGCACAATGAGCAGTTCTTC
CDR3 protein: CASSLVSGHNEQFF
V gene: TRBV5-3
J gene: TRBJ2-1
CDR3 length: 14
clone size: once
D gene: NA

CDR3 DNA: TGTGCCAGCAGAGACCGGGGGGACATGAACACTGAAGCTTTCTTT
CDR3 protein: CASRDRGDMNTEAFF
V gene: TRBV13
J gene: TRBJ1-1
CDR3 length: 15
clone size: NA
D gene: NA

CDR3 DNA: TGTGCCAGTAGTATAGGTACGGGCCACGAGCAGTACTTC
CDR3 protein: CASSIGTGHEQYF
V gene: TRBV19
J gene: TRBJ2-7
CDR3 length: 13
clone size: once
D gene: NA

CDR3 DNA: TGTGCCAGCAGCCTAAGATTGGGGGCTTCTAATTCACCCCTCCACTTT
CDR3 protein: CASSLRLGASNSPLHF
V gene: TRBV14
J gene: TRBJ1-6
CDR3 length: 16
clone size: once
D gene: NA

CDR3 DNA: TGCAGCGTTGACCGGGTTGGAGAGACCCAGTACTTC
CDR3 protein: CSVDRVGETQYF
V gene: TRBV29-1
J gene: TRBJ2-5
CDR3 length: 12
clone size: NA
D gene: NA

CDR3 DNA: TGTGCCAGCAGCCCGGGACTTGACGCAAAGGGGCAAGCTTTCTTT
CDR3 protein: CASSPGLDAKGQAFF
V gene: TRBV5-4
J gene: TRBJ1-1
CDR3 length: 15
clone size: NA
D gene: NA

CDR3 DNA: TGTGCCAGTAGTATAACCCGAGGGGGGTTCAATCAGCCCCAGCATTTT
CDR3 protein: CASSITRGGFNQPQHF
V gene: TRBV19
J gene: TRBJ1-5
CDR3 length: 16
clone size: NA
D gene: NA

CDR3 DNA: TGTGCCAGTAGAACAGCGGGGGGGGTTCAGTTCTTC
CDR3 protein: CASRTAGGVQFF
V gene: TRBV19
J gene: TRBJ2-1
CDR3 length: 12
clone size: NA
D gene: TRBD2

CDR3 DNA: TGTGCCAGCAGCTTGGTAAATGACCAGCCCCAGCATTTT
CDR3 protein: CASSLVNDQPQHF
V gene: TRBV5-1
J gene: TRBJ1-5
CDR3 length: 13
clone size: NA
D gene: NA

CDR3 DNA: TGTGCCAGCAGTCCTAACCCGAGACAGGGGACATCCTACGAGCAGTACTTC
CDR3 protein: CASSPNPRQGTSYEQYF
V gene: TRBV28
J gene: TRBJ2-7
CDR3 length: 17
clone size: NA
D gene: TRBD1

CDR3 DNA: TGCGCCAGCAGCCAAGAATGGCGGACCGGGGAGCTGTTTTTT
CDR3 protein: CASSQEWRTGELFF
V gene: TRBV4-1
J gene: TRBJ2-2
CDR3 length: 14
clone size: NA
D gene: NA

CDR3 DNA: TGTGCCACCCTTCCCATACTAGCGGGGGCCGGGAATGAGCAGTTCTTC
CDR3 protein: CATLPILAGAGNEQFF
V gene: TRBV10-3
J gene: TRBJ2-1
CDR3 length: 16
clone size: once
D gene: TRBD2

CDR3 DNA: TGTGCCAGCAGTTGGGAGGGGGCCCAGCATTTT
CDR3 protein: CASSWEGAQHF
V gene: TRBV6-1
J gene: TRBJ1-5
CDR3 length: 11
clone size: NA
D gene: NA

CDR3 DNA: TGTGCCAGCAGCCCGACAGGAGGTCTTTATAATTCACCCCTCCACTTT
CDR3 protein: CASSPTGGLYNSPLHF
V gene: TRBV5-4
J gene: TRBJ1-6
CDR3 length: 16
clone size: NA
D gene: NA

CDR3 DNA: TGCGCCAGCAGCAAAGCCCTAGCGGGCTTCGGCGAGCAGTACTTC
CDR3 protein: CASSKALAGFGEQYF
V gene: TRBV4-3
J gene: TRBJ2-7
CDR3 length: 15
clone size: NA
D gene: TRBD2

CDR3 DNA: TGTGCCAGCAGCTACGGACCACCCGGCTCCTACGAGCAGTACTTC
CDR3 protein: CASSYGPPGSYEQYF
V gene: TRBV28
J gene: TRBJ2-7
CDR3 length: 15
clone size: NA
D gene: NA

CDR3 DNA: TGCGCCAGCAGCCAAGGACTAGCGGGTTCCACCAACTCCTACGAGCAGTACTTC
CDR3 protein: CASSQGLAGSTNSYEQYF
V gene: TRBV4-3
J gene: TRBJ2-7
CDR3 length: 18
clone size: NA
D gene: TRBD2

CDR3 DNA: TGTGCCAGCAGCCCGAGATCTAGCGGAAGCTCCTACAATGAGCAGTTCTTC
CDR3 protein: CASSPRSSGSSYNEQFF
V gene: TRBV7-6
J gene: TRBJ2-1
CDR3 length: 17
clone size: NA
D gene: TRBD2

CDR3 DNA: TGTGCCAGCAGCTTAGTTTCAGGGGGCGCGTACGAGCAGTACTTC
CDR3 protein: CASSLVSGGAYEQYF
V gene: TRBV7-2
J gene: TRBJ2-7
CDR3 length: 15
clone size: NA
D gene: TRBD1

CDR3 DNA: TGCGCCAGCAGCCAAGATCTCGCGAGGGGATGGGACTCTGGGGCCAACGTCCTGACTTTC
CDR3 protein: CASSQDLARGWDSGANVLTF
V gene: TRBV4-3
J gene: TRBJ2-6
CDR3 length: 20
clone size: NA
D gene: NA

CDR3 DNA: TGTGCCAGCAGTAACCGGGGCGCATACGAGCAGTACTTC
CDR3 protein: CASSNRGAYEQYF
V gene: TRBV7-8
J gene: TRBJ2-7
CDR3 length: 13
clone size: NA
D gene: NA

CDR3 DNA: TGTGCCACCAGCAGGTTGGATTCACCCCTCCACTTT
CDR3 protein: CATSRLDSPLHF
V gene: TRBV15
J gene: TRBJ1-6
CDR3 length: 12
clone size: few
D gene: NA

CDR3 DNA: TGCAGCGTTGTGGACAGGGGTAGAGGCTACACCTTC
CDR3 protein: CSVVDRGRGYTF
V gene: TRBV29-1
J gene: TRBJ1-2
CDR3 length: 12
clone size: NA
D gene: TRBD1

CDR3 DNA: TGTGCCATCAACCAGGACAGTCAAGAGACCCAGTACTTC
CDR3 protein: CAINQDSQETQYF
V gene: TRBV10-3
J gene: TRBJ2-5
CDR3 length: 13
clone size: NA
D gene: NA

CDR3 DNA: TGTGCCAGCGGCCTCACAGGATTCTACGAGCAGTACTTC
CDR3 protein: CASGLTGFYEQYF
V gene: TRBV18
J gene: TRBJ2-7
CDR3 length: 13
clone size: NA
D gene: NA

CDR3 DNA: TGTGCCAGCAGCCCCATAGGACTAGGGGCCTACGAGCAGTACTTC
CDR3 protein: CASSPIGLGAYEQYF
V gene: TRBV9
J gene: TRBJ2-7
CDR3 length: 15
clone size: NA
D gene: TRBD2

CDR3 DNA: TGTGCCAGCAGCCAAGATGGGAGACAGGGGGGGAACGAGCAGTACTTC
CDR3 protein: CASSQDGRQGGNEQYF
V gene: TRBV4-2
J gene: TRBJ2-7
CDR3 length: 16
clone size: NA
D gene: TRBD1

CDR3 DNA: TGCGCCAGCAGTCATCTCCCCGGGACAGCGAACACCGGGGAGCTGTTTTTT
CDR3 protein: CASSHLPGTANTGELFF
V gene: TRBV23-1
J gene: TRBJ2-2
CDR3 length: 17
clone size: NA
D gene: TRBD1

CDR3 DNA: TGTGCCAGCAGCTTTGGCAGAAACTCCTACAATGAGCAGTTCTTC
CDR3 protein: CASSFGRNSYNEQFF
V gene: TRBV7-8
J gene: TRBJ2-1
CDR3 length: 15
clone size: NA
D gene: NA

CDR3 DNA: TGTGCCAGCAGCCCAGACAGGGGAAGCTATGGCTACACCTTC
CDR3 protein: CASSPDRGSYGYTF
V gene: TRBV11-2
J gene: TRBJ1-2
CDR3 length: 14
clone size: NA
D gene: TRBD1

CDR3 DNA: TGTGCCAGCAGCTTAACCGGGGGTGTGAACACTGAAGCTTTCTTT
CDR3 protein: CASSLTGGVNTEAFF
V gene: TRBV7-9
J gene: TRBJ1-1
CDR3 length: 15
clone size: once
D gene: NA

CDR3 DNA: TGTGCCAGCAGCCCCCCAGACACTACCCGCTCTGGGGCCAACGTCCTGACTTTC
CDR3 protein: CASSPPDTTRSGANVLTF
V gene: TRBV9
J gene: TRBJ2-6
CDR3 length: 18
clone size: once
D gene: NA

CDR3 DNA: TGTGCCAGCAGCTTGGGCTCCTACGAGCAGTACTTC
CDR3 protein: CASSLGSYEQYF
V gene: TRBV7-2
J gene: TRBJ2-7
CDR3 length: 12
clone size: NA
D gene: NA

CDR3 DNA: TGTGCCAGCAGCTCCGGGGACTACTACGAGCAGTACTTC
CDR3 protein: CASSSGDYYEQYF
V gene: TRBV7-2
J gene: TRBJ2-7
CDR3 length: 13
clone size: NA
D gene: TRBD2